The subject of this entry is one TCR beta chain. These data come from a study of blood T cell repertoires in COVID-19. In the study overall: Specimens from acute and convalescent COVID-19 originated in the United States, Italy and Spain. PBMCs, B-cell-depleted T cells, or T cells were the source of the cDNA or gDNA that made up the material.

Per the original methods: Using reference gene primer amplification, nucleated cell counts were estimated. Method: immunoSEQ multiplex PCR; TCRdb's copy keeps in-frame clones and lacks some. V, J and clone size are taken as reported in that table, and D and trimming were inferred from the DNA itself. In the table there are fewer than 250,000 clones, about 88% of which are singletons. The TCR was taken from a man younger than 40 with acute or convalescent COVID-19. The sequenced sample was peripheral blood.

CDR3 loop: CASQYDGGTPYEQYF. CDR3 nucleotide sequence: TGTGCCAGCCAATATGACGGGGGGACACCCTACGAGCAGTACTTC. The chain is built from TRBV19 and TRBJ2-7; D is possibly TRBD2 (7 bases). V was shortened by 9 bases and J by 2 bases, with 20 bases between the two germline ends. Germline loops: CDR1 LNHDA, CDR2 SQIVND (reference sequence). This CDR3 is 15 amino acids long.